This T cell receptor beta chain derives from a study of blood T cells in healthy people across ages. Total RNA extraction produced at least 6 micrograms (per sample) for the study. With a J-beta primer mix and a sample-barcoded 5' primer, a second PCR ran 7 to 11 cycles. TCRdb re-derived calls from the 5' RACE reads in MiXCR, one entry per CDR3 protein. The sample has roughly 1.5 million distinct CDR3 sequences, roughly 43% seen once; the top ten hold 4%. V lost 8 bases and J lost 5; bases outside the gene matches: 11. Germline V CDR1 and CDR2: MNHEY, SMNVEV (reference sequence). This CDR3 has 14 residues.

Sequencing was performed on blood. The TCR sequence derives from a woman younger than 30 in good health. The V gene is TRBV27, the J gene TRBJ2-7; 8 bases fit TRBD1. DNA for the CDR3: TGTGCCAGCTCGTCTGTGACAGGGGTGGACGAGCAGTACTTC. Protein product: CASSSVTGVDEQYF.